This T cell receptor beta chain was identified during a study of CD8+CD57+ T cells in acquired aplastic anemia. TCR beta VDJ and CDR3 profiling used genomic DNA as template. TCRdb itself ran the reads through MiXCR, one entry per CDR3 protein. Here the sample spans under 250,000 distinct CDR3 sequences, around three fifths being singletons. Trimming removed 6 bases from V and 5 bases from J, with 11 bases in between. The CDR3 runs 13 residues. CDR1 and CDR2 (germline): MNHEY, SVGAGI. Flow cytometry had shown expanded CD8+CD57+ cells in the patients chosen for sequencing. This TCR came from a human donor with aplastic anemia. This chain links TRBV6-5 with TRBJ1-5, with D possibly matching TRBD1 (5 bases). The sequencing sample was made of sorted CD4+, CD8+, or CD8+CD57+ T cells (not recorded which) from PBMCs. CDR3 amino acids: CASRAWGDQPQHF. DNA of the CDR3: TGTGCCAGCAGGGCTTGGGGGGATCAGCCCCAGCATTTT.